This TCR beta chain was captured in a study of cytomegalovirus exposure and HLA in healthy donors. Points from the study as a whole: Earlier results showed most TCR beta V segments being productive about 87% or about 30% of the time. As a later analysis showed, several of the most significant clusters appeared to be linked to common viral pathogens. Sequencing depth roughly uniform across donors was assumed in presence/absence analyses.

The CDR3 covers 14 residues. Germline lookup yields CDR1 GTSNPN and CDR2 SVGIG (reference sequence). Both 60 Vbeta primers and 13 Jbeta primers went into the PCR. Profiling relied on immunoSEQ multiplex PCR, and the TCRdb table lists in-frame clones only, not all of them. The sample has 70,000 to 80,000 clones; around four fifths are singletons. This clone has more than one count but fewer than ten. The antigen is unknown. This chain links TRBV30 with TRBJ2-5; 9 bases map to TRBD1. The DNA matches TRBJ2-7 better at its end, which makes the J call doubtful. Input material: PBMCs. The clonotype originates from a woman aged 40 to 50 in good health and CMV-seropositive. This CDR3 reads CAWSVGTGPYEQYF. CDR3 nucleotide sequence: TGTGCCTGGAGTGTCGGGACAGGGCCCTACGAGCAGTACTTC.